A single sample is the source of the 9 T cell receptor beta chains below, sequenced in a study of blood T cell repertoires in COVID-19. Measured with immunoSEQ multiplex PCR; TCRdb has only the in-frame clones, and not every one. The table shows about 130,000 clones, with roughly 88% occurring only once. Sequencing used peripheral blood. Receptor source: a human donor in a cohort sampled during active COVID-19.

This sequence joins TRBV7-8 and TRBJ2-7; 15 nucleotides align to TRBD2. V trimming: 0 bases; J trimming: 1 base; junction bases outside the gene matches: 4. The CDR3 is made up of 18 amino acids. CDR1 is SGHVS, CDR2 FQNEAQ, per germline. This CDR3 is CASSLASGTSGRSYEQYF. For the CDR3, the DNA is TGTGCCAGCAGCTTAGCATCCGGGACTAGCGGGAGGTCCTACGAGCAGTACTTC.

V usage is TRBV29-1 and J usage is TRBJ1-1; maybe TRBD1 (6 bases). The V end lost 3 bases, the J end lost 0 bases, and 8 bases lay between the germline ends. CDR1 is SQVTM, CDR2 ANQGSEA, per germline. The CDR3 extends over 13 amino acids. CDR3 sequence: CSVEDSMNTEAFF. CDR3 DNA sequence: TGCAGCGTTGAGGACAGCATGAACACTGAAGCTTTCTTT. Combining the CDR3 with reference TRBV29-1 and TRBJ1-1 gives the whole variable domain SAVISQKPSRDICQRGTSLTIQCQVDSQVTMMFWYRQQPGQSLTLIATANQGSEATYESGFVIDKFPISRPNLTFSTLTVSNMSPEDSSIYLCSVEDSMNTEAFFGQGTRLTVV.

For the CDR3, the DNA is TGTGCCAGCAGCCGGAACAGAGAAGAGACCCAGTACTTC. It encodes CASSRNREETQYF. This rearrangement joins TRBV7-3 to TRBJ2-5, with D unresolved. The CDR3 sequence is 13 residues long. From germline, CDR1 is SGHTA and CDR2 FQGTGA. V dropped 5 bases and J dropped 3 bases, with 10 bases sitting between them.

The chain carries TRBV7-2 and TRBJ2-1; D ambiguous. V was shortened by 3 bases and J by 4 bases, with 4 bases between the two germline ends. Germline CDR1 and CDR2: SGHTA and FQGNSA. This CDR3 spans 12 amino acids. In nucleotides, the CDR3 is TGTGCCAGCAGCTTTCCTTACAATGAGCAGTTCTTC. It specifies CASSFPYNEQFF.

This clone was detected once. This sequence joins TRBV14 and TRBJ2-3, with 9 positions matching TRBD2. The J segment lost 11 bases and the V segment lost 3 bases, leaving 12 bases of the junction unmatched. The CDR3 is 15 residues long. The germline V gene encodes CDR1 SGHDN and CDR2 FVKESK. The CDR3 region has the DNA TGTGCCAGCAGCCAGCGGGAGGGCCGCTACGGGGAGCAGTATTTT. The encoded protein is CASSQREGRYGEQYF. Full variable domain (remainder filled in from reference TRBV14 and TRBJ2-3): EAGVTQFPSHSVIEKGQTVTLRCDPISGHDNLYWYRRVMGKEIKFLLHFVKESKQDESGMPNNRFLAERTGGTYSTLKVQPAELEDSGVYFCASSQREGRYGEQYFGPGTRLTVL.

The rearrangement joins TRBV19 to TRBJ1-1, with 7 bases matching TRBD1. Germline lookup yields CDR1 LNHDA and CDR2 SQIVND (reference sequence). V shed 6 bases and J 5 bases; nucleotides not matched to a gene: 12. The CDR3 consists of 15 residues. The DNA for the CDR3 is TGTGCCAGTAGCCATTGGGACAGTCCAAAGACTGAAGCTTTCTTT. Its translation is CASSHWDSPKTEAFF.

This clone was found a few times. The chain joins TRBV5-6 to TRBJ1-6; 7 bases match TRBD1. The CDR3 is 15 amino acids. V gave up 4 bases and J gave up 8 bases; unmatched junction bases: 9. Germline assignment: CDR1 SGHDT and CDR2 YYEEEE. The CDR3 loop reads CASSTGSGTDSPLHF. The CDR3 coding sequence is TGTGCCAGCAGCACAGGCTCCGGGACAGATTCACCCCTCCACTTT.

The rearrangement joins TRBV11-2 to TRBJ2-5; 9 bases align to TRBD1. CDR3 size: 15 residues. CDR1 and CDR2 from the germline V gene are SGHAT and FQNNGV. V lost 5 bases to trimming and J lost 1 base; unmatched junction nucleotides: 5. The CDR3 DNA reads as TGTGCCAGCAGCCGGACAGGGGAATCCCAAGAGACCCAGTACTTC. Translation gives CASSRTGESQETQYF.

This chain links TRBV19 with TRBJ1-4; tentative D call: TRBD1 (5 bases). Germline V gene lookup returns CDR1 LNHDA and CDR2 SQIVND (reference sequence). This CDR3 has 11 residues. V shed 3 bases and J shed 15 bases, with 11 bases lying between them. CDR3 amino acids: CASSIGTGVFF. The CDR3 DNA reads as TGTGCCAGTAGTATCGGGACGGGGGTGTTTTTT.